This T cell receptor beta chain came from a study of CD8 T cells in Susac syndrome. On this clonotype itself: Antigen: not known.

General study findings and limits: By the study's own acknowledgment, its TCR sequencing and HLA analysis included relatively few individuals.

The RNA input was roughly 0.5 to 1 ug, and it was reverse transcribed with random hexamers. Coverage of TCR beta CDR3 amplification by immunoSEQ multiplex PCR extended to 54 Vbeta and 13 Jbeta. Each CDR3 protein is one row after TCRdb ran MiXCR on the immunoSEQ multiplex PCR reads. The top ten hold roughly 0.1% of the sample, which has roughly 170,000 distinct CDR3 sequences, about 94% seen once. The sequence derives from a human donor with multiple sclerosis. The sample was CD4+ T cells from PBMCs.

The CDR3 nucleotides are TGTCCGACCACTCGGGTTAACCTCCACGACGAGCAGTACTTC. This translates into CPTTRVNLHDEQYF. The rearrangement links TRBV6-5 to TRBJ2-7; D is unresolved. The V gene's germline CDR1 is MNHEY and CDR2 SVGAGI. The CDR3 spans 14 residues.